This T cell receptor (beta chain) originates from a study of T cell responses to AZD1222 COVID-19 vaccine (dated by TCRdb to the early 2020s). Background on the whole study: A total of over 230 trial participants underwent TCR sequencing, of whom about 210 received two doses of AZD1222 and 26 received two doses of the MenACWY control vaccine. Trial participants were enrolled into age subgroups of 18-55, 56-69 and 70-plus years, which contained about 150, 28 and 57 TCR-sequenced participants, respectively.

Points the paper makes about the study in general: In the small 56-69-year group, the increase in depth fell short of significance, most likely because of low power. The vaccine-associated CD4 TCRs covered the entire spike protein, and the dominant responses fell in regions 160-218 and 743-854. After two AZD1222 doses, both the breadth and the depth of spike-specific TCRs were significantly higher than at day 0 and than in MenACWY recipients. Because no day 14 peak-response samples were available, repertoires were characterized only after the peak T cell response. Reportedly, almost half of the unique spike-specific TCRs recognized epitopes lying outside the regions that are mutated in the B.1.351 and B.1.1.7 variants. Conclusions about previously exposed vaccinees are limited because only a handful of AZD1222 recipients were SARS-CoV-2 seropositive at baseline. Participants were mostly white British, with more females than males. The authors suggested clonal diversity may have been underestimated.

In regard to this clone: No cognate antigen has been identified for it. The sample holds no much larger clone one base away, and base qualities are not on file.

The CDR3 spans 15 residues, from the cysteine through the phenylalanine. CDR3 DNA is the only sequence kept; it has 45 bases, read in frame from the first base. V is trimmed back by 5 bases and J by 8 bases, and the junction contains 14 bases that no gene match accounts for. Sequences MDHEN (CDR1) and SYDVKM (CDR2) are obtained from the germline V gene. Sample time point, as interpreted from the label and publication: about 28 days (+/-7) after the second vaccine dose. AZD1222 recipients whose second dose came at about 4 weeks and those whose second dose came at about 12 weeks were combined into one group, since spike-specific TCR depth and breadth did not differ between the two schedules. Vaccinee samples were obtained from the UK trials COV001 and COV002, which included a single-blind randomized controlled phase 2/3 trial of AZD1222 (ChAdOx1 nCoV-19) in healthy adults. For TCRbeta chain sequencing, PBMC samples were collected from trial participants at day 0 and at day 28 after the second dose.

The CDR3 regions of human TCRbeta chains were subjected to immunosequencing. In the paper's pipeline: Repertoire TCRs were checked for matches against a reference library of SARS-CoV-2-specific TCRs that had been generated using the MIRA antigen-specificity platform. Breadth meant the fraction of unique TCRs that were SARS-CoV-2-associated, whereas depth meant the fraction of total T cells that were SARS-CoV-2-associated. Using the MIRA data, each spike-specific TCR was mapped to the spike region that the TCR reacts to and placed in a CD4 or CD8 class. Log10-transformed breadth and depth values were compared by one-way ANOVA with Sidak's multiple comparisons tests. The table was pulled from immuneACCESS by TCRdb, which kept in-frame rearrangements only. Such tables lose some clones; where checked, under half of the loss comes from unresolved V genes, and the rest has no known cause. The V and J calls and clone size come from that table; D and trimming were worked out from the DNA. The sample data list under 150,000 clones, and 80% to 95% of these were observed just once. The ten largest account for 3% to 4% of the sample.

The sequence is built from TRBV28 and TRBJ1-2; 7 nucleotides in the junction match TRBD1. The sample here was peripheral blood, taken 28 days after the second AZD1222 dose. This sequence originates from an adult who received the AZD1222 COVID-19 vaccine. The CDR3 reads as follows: CASSPADREWDGYTF. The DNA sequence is TGTGCCAGCAGTCCGGCAGACAGGGAATGGGACGGCTACACCTTC.